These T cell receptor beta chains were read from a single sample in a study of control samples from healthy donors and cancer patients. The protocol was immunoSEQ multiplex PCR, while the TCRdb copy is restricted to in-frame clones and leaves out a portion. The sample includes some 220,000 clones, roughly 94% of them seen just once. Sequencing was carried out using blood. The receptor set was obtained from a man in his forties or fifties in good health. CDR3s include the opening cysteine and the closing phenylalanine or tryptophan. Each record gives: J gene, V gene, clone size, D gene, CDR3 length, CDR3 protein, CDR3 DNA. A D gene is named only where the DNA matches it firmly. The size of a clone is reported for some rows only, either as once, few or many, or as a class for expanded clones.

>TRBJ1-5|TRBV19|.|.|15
CASSPLTGWNQPQHF
TGTGCCAGTAGTCCCCTGACTGGCTGGAATCAGCCCCAGCATTTT
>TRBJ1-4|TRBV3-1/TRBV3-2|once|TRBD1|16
CASSQDAGTGNEKLFF
TGTGCCAGCAGCCAAGATGCCGGGACAGGGAATGAAAAACTGTTTTTT
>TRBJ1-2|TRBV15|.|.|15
CATSREGGGIDGYTF
TGTGCCACCAGCAGAGAAGGGGGAGGGATCGACGGCTACACCTTC
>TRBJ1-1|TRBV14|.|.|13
CASSQGMRGGAFF
TGTGCCAGCAGCCAAGGAATGCGAGGGGGGGCTTTCTTT
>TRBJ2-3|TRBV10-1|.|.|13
CASSPNPRDTQYF
TGCGCCAGCAGTCCGAACCCCAGGGATACGCAGTATTTT
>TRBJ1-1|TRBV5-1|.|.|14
CASSLTGSGTEAFF
TGCGCCAGCAGCTTGACAGGGTCGGGCACTGAAGCTTTCTTT
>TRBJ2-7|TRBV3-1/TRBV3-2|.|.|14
CASSQRVDLREQYF
TGTGCCAGCAGCCAACGGGTCGACTTGAGGGAGCAGTACTTC
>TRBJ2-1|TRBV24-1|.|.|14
CATSDRKSNNEQFF
TGTGCCACCAGTGATAGGAAGTCTAACAATGAGCAGTTCTTC
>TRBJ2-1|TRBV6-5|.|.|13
CASSSGHYNEQFF
TGTGCCAGCAGTAGCGGGCACTACAATGAGCAGTTCTTC
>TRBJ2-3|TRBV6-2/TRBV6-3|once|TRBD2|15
CASSFSSGGQDTQYF
TGTGCCAGCAGTTTTTCTAGCGGGGGGCAAGATACGCAGTATTTT
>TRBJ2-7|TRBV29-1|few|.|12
CSVARGGYEQYF
TGCAGCGTTGCGAGGGGAGGCTACGAGCAGTACTTC
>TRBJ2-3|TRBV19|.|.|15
CASSIGGARTDTQYF
TGTGCCAGTAGTATAGGGGGGGCCCGCACAGATACGCAGTATTTT
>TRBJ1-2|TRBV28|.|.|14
CASSFRNGVVSYTF
TGTGCCAGCAGTTTCCGGAACGGGGTTGTGAGCTACACCTTC
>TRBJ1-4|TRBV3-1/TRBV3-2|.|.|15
CASSRVGQSNEKLFF
TGTGCCAGCAGCCGGGTAGGGCAGTCTAATGAAAAACTGTTTTTT
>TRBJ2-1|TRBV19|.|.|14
CASSIDKNYNEQFF
TGTGCCAGTAGTATAGATAAAAATTACAATGAGCAGTTCTTC
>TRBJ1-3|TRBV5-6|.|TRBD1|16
CASSYGTGISGNTIYF
TGTGCCAGCAGTTACGGGACAGGGATCTCTGGAAACACCATATATTTT
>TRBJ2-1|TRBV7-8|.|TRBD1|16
CASSRRDRGVYNEQFF
TGTGCCAGCAGCCGCCGGGACAGGGGTGTCTACAATGAGCAGTTCTTC
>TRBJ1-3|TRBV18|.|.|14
CATTTGTSGNTIYF
TGTGCCACCACTACCGGGACCTCAGGAAACACCATATATTTT
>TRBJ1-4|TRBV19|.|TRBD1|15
CASKQSSGGAGQLFF
TGTGCCAGTAAACAATCATCAGGGGGAGCGGGCCAACTGTTTTTT
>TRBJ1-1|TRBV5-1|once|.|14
CASSQDSPRAEAFF
TGCGCCAGCAGCCAGGACAGTCCAAGAGCTGAAGCTTTCTTT
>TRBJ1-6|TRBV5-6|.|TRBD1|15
CASSIPGQNNSPLHF
TGTGCCAGCAGCATACCGGGACAGAATAATTCACCCCTCCACTTT
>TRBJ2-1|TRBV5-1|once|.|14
CASSGDGTYNEQFF
TGCGCCAGCAGCGGGGACGGAACCTACAATGAGCAGTTCTTC
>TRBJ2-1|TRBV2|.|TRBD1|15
CASRPGQGVYNEQFF
TGTGCCAGCAGGCCGGGACAGGGGGTCTACAATGAGCAGTTCTTC
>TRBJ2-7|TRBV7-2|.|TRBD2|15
CASSFRRGESYEQYF
TGTGCCAGCAGCTTCCGGCGGGGGGAGTCCTACGAGCAGTACTTC
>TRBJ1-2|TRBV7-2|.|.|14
CASSLQGVSYGYTF
TGTGCCAGCAGCTTACAGGGCGTGAGCTATGGCTACACCTTC
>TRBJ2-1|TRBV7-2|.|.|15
CASSGHGGSYNEQFF
TGTGCCAGCAGTGGGCACGGAGGCTCCTACAATGAGCAGTTCTTC
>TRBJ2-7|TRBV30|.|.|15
CAWSGQGGFSYEQYF
TGTGCCTGGAGTGGGCAGGGAGGTTTTTCCTACGAGCAGTACTTC
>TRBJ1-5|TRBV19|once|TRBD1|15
CASSSQGAGEQPQHF
TGTGCCAGTAGTAGTCAGGGGGCAGGAGAACAGCCCCAGCATTTT
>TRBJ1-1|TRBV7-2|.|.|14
CASSSWTANTEAFF
TGTGCCAGCAGCTCCTGGACCGCGAACACTGAAGCTTTCTTT
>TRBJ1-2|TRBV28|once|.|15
CASSVGDGLLVGYTF
TGTGCCAGCAGTGTGGGAGATGGGTTGTTAGTGGGCTACACCTTC
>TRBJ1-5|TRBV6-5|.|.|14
CASSYSTVNQPQHF
TGTGCCAGCAGTTACTCGACAGTTAATCAGCCCCAGCATTTT
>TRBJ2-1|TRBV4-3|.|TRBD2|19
CASSQELAGGISSYNEQFF
TGCGCCAGCAGCCAAGAACTAGCGGGGGGCATCAGCTCCTACAATGAGCAGTTCTTC